Listed here are 8 T cell receptor beta chains from one sample, sequenced in a study of spatial heterogeneity in lung cancer. In TCRdb, the 5' RACE reads were re-called with MiXCR into one record per CDR3 protein. This sample has 110,000 or so distinct CDR3 sequences, with less than 14% found just once. This sample's time point: blood at routine non-recurrence follow-up after resection. The material sequenced was PBMCs, taken at follow-up. The receptors originated from a female donor with early-stage non-small cell lung cancer.

The chain employs TRBV18 and TRBJ2-3; no definite D call. Deletions cut 4 bases from V and 3 bases from J, with 14 bases between. Germline loops: CDR1 KGHSH, CDR2 LQKENI. This CDR3 comprises 15 residues. The CDR3 region is CASSRDSGATDTQYF. In DNA, the CDR3 is TGTGCCAGCTCACGAGATTCGGGCGCTACAGATACGCAGTATTTT.

Ten or more counts support this clonotype. The chain is built from TRBV18 and TRBJ2-5; 14 bases map to TRBD2. Germline V gene data show CDR1 as KGHSH and CDR2 as LQKENI. The CDR3 consists of 16 residues. The junction had 8 bases not matched to a gene; V was cut back by 5 bases and J by 6 bases. CDR3 sequence: CASSFPGTSGSKTQYF. The CDR3 bases are TGTGCCAGCTCATTTCCCGGGACTAGCGGGAGCAAGACCCAGTACTTC. Drawing the rest from reference TRBV18 and TRBJ2-5, the complete variable domain is NAGVMQNPRHLVRRRGQEARLRCSPMKGHSHVYWYRQLPEEGLKFMVYLQKENIIDESGMPKERFSAEFPKEGPSILRIQQVVRGDSAAYFCASSFPGTSGSKTQYFGPGTRLLVL.

The chain carries TRBV29-1 and TRBJ2-3; D not certain. Trimming removed 5 bases at V and 0 bases at J, with 9 bases between. The CDR3 runs 13 residues. CDR1 and CDR2 from the germline V gene are SQVTM and ANQGSEA. CDR3 DNA sequence: TGCAGCGTTATTATCGGGAGCACAGATACGCAGTATTTT. Residues: CSVIIGSTDTQYF.

CDR3 in DNA: TGTGCCAGCAATAATTTCGGGGGGGAGACTGAAGCTTTCTTT. Translation: CASNNFGGETEAFF. The chain recombines TRBV12-3 or TRBV12-4 with TRBJ1-1; possible D gene TRBD1, 5 bases. Trimming pared 7 bases from V and 5 bases from J, leaving 17 bases between. This CDR3 region has 14 residues.

This clonotype was recorded many times. The chain is built from TRBV10-3 and TRBJ2-1; no clear D gene. V was cut by 6 bases and J by 8 bases, with 20 bases left in between. The CDR3 contains 15 residues. Germline CDR1 reads ENHRY; CDR2 reads SYGVKD. The CDR3 sequence: CAISNPLGRGYEQFF. The DNA for the CDR3 is TGTGCCATCAGCAACCCGCTTGGTCGTGGTTATGAGCAGTTCTTC.

This clonotype has a handful of counts. J is TRBJ2-3 and V is TRBV20-1, with 11 bases aligning to TRBD2. The CDR3 sequence is 15 residues long. Trimming cost V 0 bases and J 8 bases; bases outside gene matches: 7. Germline CDR1 reads DFQATT; CDR2 reads SNEGSKA (reference sequence). CDR3 amino acids: CSARDRVAGGGTQYF. The CDR3 DNA reads as TGCAGTGCTAGAGATAGAGTAGCGGGAGGGGGTACGCAGTATTTT.

This rearrangement joins TRBV28 to TRBJ2-7; TRBD1 is a possible D gene (7 bases). This CDR3 has 13 residues. In germline, CDR1 is MDHEN, CDR2 SYDVKM. Trimming cost V 5 bases and J 1 base, with 9 bases left between them. CDR3 sequence reads: CASSAGQSYEQYF. In DNA form, the CDR3 reads TGTGCCAGCAGTGCGGGACAGTCCTACGAGCAGTACTTC.

The chain recombines TRBV7-8 with TRBJ2-6; D ambiguous. Germline lookup yields CDR1 SGHVS and CDR2 FQNEAQ. The CDR3 extends over 16 amino acids. V shed 1 base and J shed 0 bases, with 7 bases lying between them. CDR3 nucleotides: TGTGCCAGCAGCTTAGTCGTGTCCTCTGGGGCCAACGTCCTGACTTTC. This translates into CASSLVVSSGANVLTF.